This T cell receptor beta chain was sequenced during a study of human T cells and chemical hapten exposure. On the study more broadly: An area of 2 cm by 2 cm on upper inner arm skin received 2% DPC for sensitization. Patches with 0.01% DPC went on the upper back, and the tests were read at 6 days.

The table lists this clonotype with a few counts. The antigen remains undetermined. General study results and limits: Expanded TCRs created a significantly greater count of big CDR3 similarity clusters than controls did.

Time point denoted: patch test 1, 2 weeks after DPC sensitization. Specified treatment: therapeutic diphenylcyclopropenone sensitization with weekly scalp DPC. MiXCR, applied by TCRdb to the RACE reads, yields one record per CDR3 protein. The data hold over 75,000 distinct CDR3 sequences, with roughly 7.2% observed a single time. The clonotype comes from a young woman with alopecia areata. Some clones in this sample may be carry-over from other donors' samples. The sequencing used whole blood, collected in connection with sensitization to the hapten diphenylcyclopropenone (DPC).

CDR3 in DNA: TGCGCCAGCAGCACCGGGACAGCTAAAGAGACCCAGTACTTC. Translating gives CASSTGTAKETQYF. V and J are TRBV5-1 and TRBJ2-5; 7 nucleotides agree with TRBD1. This CDR3 is 14 amino acids long. The ends lost 4 bases at V and 3 bases at J; junction bases unmatched: 6. Germline CDR1 reads SGHRS; CDR2 reads YFSETQ.